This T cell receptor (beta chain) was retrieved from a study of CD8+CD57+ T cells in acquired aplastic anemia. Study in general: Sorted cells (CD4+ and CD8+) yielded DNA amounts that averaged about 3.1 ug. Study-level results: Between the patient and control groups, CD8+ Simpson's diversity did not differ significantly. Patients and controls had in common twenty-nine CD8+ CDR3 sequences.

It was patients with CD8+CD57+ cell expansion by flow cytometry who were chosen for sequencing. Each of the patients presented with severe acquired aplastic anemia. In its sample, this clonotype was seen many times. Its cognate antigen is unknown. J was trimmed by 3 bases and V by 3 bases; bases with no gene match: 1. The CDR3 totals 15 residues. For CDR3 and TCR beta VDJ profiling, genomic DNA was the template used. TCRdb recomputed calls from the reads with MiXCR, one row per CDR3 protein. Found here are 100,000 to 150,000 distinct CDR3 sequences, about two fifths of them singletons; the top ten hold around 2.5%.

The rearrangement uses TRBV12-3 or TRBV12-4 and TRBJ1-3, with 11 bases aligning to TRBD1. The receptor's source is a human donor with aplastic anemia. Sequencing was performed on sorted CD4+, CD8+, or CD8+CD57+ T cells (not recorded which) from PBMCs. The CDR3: CASSLGQGVGNTIYF. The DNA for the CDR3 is TGTGCCAGCAGTTTGGGACAGGGGGTTGGAAACACCATATATTTT.